Listed below are T cell receptor beta chains from one sample, sequenced in a study of OX40 agonist ivuxolimab in advanced cancers. Libraries were prepared by immunoSEQ multiplex PCR; TCRdb keeps only in-frame clonotypes and omits some of them. The sample comprises tens of thousands of clones, roughly nine tenths of which are singletons, and approximately 1.5% rests with the top ten. The specimen was CD4+ or CD8+ T cells sorted from blood, collected in a trial of the OX40 agonist ivuxolimab. The receptors here all came from an adult with an advanced solid tumor such as melanoma, head and neck, liver or kidney cancer. Both conserved end residues are part of each CDR3. The D gene is left open where the match is weak. For some rows the clone size is stated as once, few or many, or as a class when expanded; others skip it.

J gene: TRBJ1-1; V gene: TRBV11-2; D gene: TRBD1; clone size: NA; CDR3 protein: CASSRVQGRNTEAFF; CDR3 DNA: TGTGCCAGCAGCCGCGTACAGGGGAGGAATACTGAAGCTTTCTTT
J gene: TRBJ1-2; V gene: TRBV11-2; D gene: NA; clone size: NA; CDR3 protein: CASSLDPGVGYGYTF; CDR3 DNA: TGTGCCAGCAGCTTAGATCCAGGGGTGGGCTATGGCTACACCTTC
J gene: TRBJ2-1; V gene: TRBV5-4; D gene: TRBD2; clone size: NA; CDR3 protein: CASGVAGGVSYNEQFF; CDR3 DNA: TGTGCCAGTGGGGTAGCGGGAGGAGTTTCCTACAATGAGCAGTTCTTC
J gene: TRBJ2-1; V gene: TRBV19; D gene: NA; clone size: few; CDR3 protein: CASSSRMTGSSFF; CDR3 DNA: TGTGCCAGTAGTTCCCGGATGACTGGCAGTTCGTTCTTC
J gene: TRBJ2-3; V gene: TRBV9; D gene: TRBD2; clone size: NA; CDR3 protein: CASSVGLRERTDTQYF; CDR3 DNA: TGTGCCAGCAGCGTAGGGTTGCGGGAGAGAACAGATACGCAGTATTTT
J gene: TRBJ1-2; V gene: TRBV6-6; D gene: NA; clone size: NA; CDR3 protein: CASKPGDHYGYTF; CDR3 DNA: TGTGCCTCCAAGCCAGGGGACCACTATGGCTACACCTTC
J gene: TRBJ2-5; V gene: TRBV5-1; D gene: NA; clone size: NA; CDR3 protein: CASSPGSTETQYF; CDR3 DNA: TGCGCCAGCAGCCCCGGATCGACAGAGACCCAGTACTTC
J gene: TRBJ2-3; V gene: TRBV7-9; D gene: NA; clone size: NA; CDR3 protein: CASSSYSDTQYF; CDR3 DNA: TGTGCCAGCAGCTCCTATTCGGATACGCAGTATTTT
J gene: TRBJ1-2; V gene: TRBV28; D gene: NA; clone size: NA; CDR3 protein: CASSSPERPLYGYTF; CDR3 DNA: TGTGCCAGCAGTTCCCCGGAAAGGCCTCTCTATGGCTACACCTTC
J gene: TRBJ1-1; V gene: TRBV19; D gene: NA; clone size: NA; CDR3 protein: CASSIVGTQGMNTEAFF; CDR3 DNA: TGTGCCAGTAGTATAGTAGGAACCCAGGGGATGAACACTGAAGCTTTCTTT
J gene: TRBJ2-3; V gene: TRBV10-3; D gene: NA; clone size: NA; CDR3 protein: CAISEGGPDTQYF; CDR3 DNA: TGTGCCATCAGTGAGGGGGGTCCAGATACGCAGTATTTT
J gene: TRBJ2-4; V gene: TRBV7-9; D gene: NA; clone size: NA; CDR3 protein: CASSSSGRNIQYF; CDR3 DNA: TGTGCCAGCAGCTCCTCAGGGCGAAACATTCAGTACTTC
J gene: TRBJ2-5; V gene: TRBV6-5; D gene: NA; clone size: NA; CDR3 protein: CASSFVRGQETQYF; CDR3 DNA: TGTGCCAGCAGTTTCGTCCGTGGGCAAGAGACCCAGTACTTC
J gene: TRBJ1-5; V gene: TRBV6-1; D gene: NA; clone size: NA; CDR3 protein: CASREPANQPQHF; CDR3 DNA: TGTGCCAGCCGAGAACCGGCCAATCAGCCCCAGCATTTT
J gene: TRBJ2-3; V gene: TRBV7-2; D gene: NA; clone size: NA; CDR3 protein: CASSLDADPRTDTQYF; CDR3 DNA: TGTGCCAGCAGCTTAGACGCGGACCCCCGCACAGATACGCAGTATTTT
J gene: TRBJ1-5; V gene: TRBV2; D gene: NA; clone size: once; CDR3 protein: CASAGGWDQPQHF; CDR3 DNA: TGTGCCTCGGCGGGGGGATGGGATCAGCCCCAGCATTTT
J gene: TRBJ1-2; V gene: TRBV30; D gene: NA; clone size: NA; CDR3 protein: CAWNLRLGVYGYTF; CDR3 DNA: TGTGCCTGGAATCTCCGCTTGGGGGTCTATGGCTACACCTTC
J gene: TRBJ2-7; V gene: TRBV6-6; D gene: TRBD1; clone size: few; CDR3 protein: CASTDETGTSYEQYF; CDR3 DNA: TGTGCCAGCACCGATGAGACAGGGACGTCCTACGAGCAGTACTTC
J gene: TRBJ1-6; V gene: TRBV7-2; D gene: NA; clone size: NA; CDR3 protein: CASNRQRWDSPLHF; CDR3 DNA: TGTGCCAGCAACCGACAGAGATGGGATTCACCCCTCCACTTT
J gene: TRBJ2-5; V gene: TRBV7-9; D gene: NA; clone size: NA; CDR3 protein: CAIEQGRGQETQYF; CDR3 DNA: TGTGCCATCGAACAGGGAAGGGGACAAGAGACCCAGTACTTC
J gene: TRBJ1-5; V gene: TRBV6-5; D gene: NA; clone size: NA; CDR3 protein: CASSLTANQPQHF; CDR3 DNA: TGTGCCAGCAGTCTGACTGCGAATCAGCCCCAGCATTTT
J gene: TRBJ1-6; V gene: TRBV4-2; D gene: NA; clone size: NA; CDR3 protein: CASSQDRGQAGSPLHF; CDR3 DNA: TGTGCCAGCAGCCAAGATCGGGGGCAGGCAGGTTCACCCCTCCACTTT
J gene: TRBJ1-2; V gene: TRBV19; D gene: NA; clone size: NA; CDR3 protein: CASSIRGSYGYTF; CDR3 DNA: TGTGCCAGTAGTATTCGGGGGAGCTATGGCTACACCTTC
J gene: TRBJ1-6; V gene: TRBV4-3; D gene: TRBD1; clone size: NA; CDR3 protein: CASSQDLSSGTGSSYNSPLHF; CDR3 DNA: TGCGCCAGCAGCCAAGATCTGAGTTCGGGGACAGGGAGCTCCTATAATTCACCCCTCCACTTT
J gene: TRBJ1-1; V gene: TRBV18; D gene: NA; clone size: NA; CDR3 protein: CASSPRQRTPNTEAFF; CDR3 DNA: TGTGCCAGCTCACCACGTCAAAGGACACCGAACACTGAAGCTTTCTTT
J gene: TRBJ2-7; V gene: TRBV19; D gene: TRBD1; clone size: NA; CDR3 protein: CATTPGGSYEQYF; CDR3 DNA: TGTGCCACCACCCCAGGGGGCTCCTACGAGCAGTACTTC
J gene: TRBJ1-1; V gene: TRBV5-4; D gene: TRBD1; clone size: once; CDR3 protein: CASSPRTGLNTEAFF; CDR3 DNA: TGTGCCAGCAGCCCCCGGACAGGTTTGAACACTGAAGCTTTCTTT
J gene: TRBJ2-5; V gene: TRBV27; D gene: TRBD2; clone size: NA; CDR3 protein: CASRNRPLGGETQYF; CDR3 DNA: TGTGCCAGCAGAAATAGGCCGCTGGGGGGGGAGACCCAGTACTTC
J gene: TRBJ1-5; V gene: TRBV6-5; D gene: NA; clone size: NA; CDR3 protein: CASSYSASALNQPQHF; CDR3 DNA: TGTGCCAGCAGTTACTCTGCATCGGCTCTCAATCAGCCCCAGCATTTT
J gene: TRBJ2-7; V gene: TRBV7-2; D gene: NA; clone size: NA; CDR3 protein: CASSPSGGYEQYF; CDR3 DNA: TGTGCCAGCAGCCCGTCTGGGGGATACGAGCAGTACTTC
J gene: TRBJ2-1; V gene: TRBV28; D gene: NA; clone size: NA; CDR3 protein: CASSPVTRNEQFF; CDR3 DNA: TGTGCCAGCAGCCCTGTAACGAGGAATGAGCAGTTCTTC
J gene: TRBJ2-7; V gene: TRBV5-8; D gene: TRBD1; clone size: NA; CDR3 protein: CASSLGTTGDNEQYF; CDR3 DNA: TGTGCCAGCAGCCTCGGGACCACAGGGGATAACGAGCAGTACTTC
J gene: TRBJ1-3; V gene: TRBV27; D gene: NA; clone size: NA; CDR3 protein: CASSLDPRENTIYF; CDR3 DNA: TGTGCCAGCAGTTTAGATCCCAGGGAAAACACCATATATTTT
J gene: TRBJ1-1; V gene: TRBV19; D gene: NA; clone size: NA; CDR3 protein: CASSILGGGAEAFF; CDR3 DNA: TGTGCCAGTAGTATATTGGGGGGTGGAGCTGAAGCTTTCTTT
J gene: TRBJ1-4; V gene: TRBV5-1; D gene: NA; clone size: once; CDR3 protein: CASSSGPLEKLFF; CDR3 DNA: TGCGCCAGCAGCTCCGGACCCTTGGAAAAACTGTTTTTT
J gene: TRBJ2-5; V gene: TRBV7-9; D gene: NA; clone size: few; CDR3 protein: CASGGWGVKTQYF; CDR3 DNA: TGTGCCAGCGGGGGGTGGGGCGTGAAGACCCAGTACTTC
J gene: TRBJ2-5; V gene: TRBV5-1; D gene: NA; clone size: NA; CDR3 protein: CASSRGGSPQETQYF; CDR3 DNA: TGCGCCAGCAGTCGGGGTGGCAGTCCCCAAGAGACCCAGTACTTC
J gene: TRBJ1-1; V gene: TRBV6-1; D gene: NA; clone size: NA; CDR3 protein: CASSERGYTEAFF; CDR3 DNA: TGTGCCAGCAGTGAGAGAGGCTACACTGAAGCTTTCTTT
J gene: TRBJ2-5; V gene: TRBV11-1; D gene: TRBD2; clone size: NA; CDR3 protein: CASTQGRSSGGEETQYF; CDR3 DNA: TGTGCCAGCACCCAGGGTCGGTCTAGCGGGGGGGAAGAGACCCAGTACTTC
J gene: TRBJ1-2; V gene: TRBV6-1; D gene: NA; clone size: NA; CDR3 protein: CASSEASGANYGYTF; CDR3 DNA: TGTGCCAGCAGTGAAGCGAGTGGGGCTAACTATGGCTACACCTTC
J gene: TRBJ1-2; V gene: TRBV28; D gene: NA; clone size: NA; CDR3 protein: CASSSPTNTGYGYTF; CDR3 DNA: TGTGCCAGCAGTTCCCCTACCAACACGGGCTATGGCTACACCTTC
J gene: TRBJ2-7; V gene: TRBV5-4; D gene: TRBD2; clone size: few; CDR3 protein: CASSPGTIDTEQYF; CDR3 DNA: TGTGCCAGCAGCCCCGGGACTATCGACACCGAGCAGTACTTC
J gene: TRBJ1-2; V gene: TRBV15; D gene: NA; clone size: NA; CDR3 protein: CATSRGSAGYTF; CDR3 DNA: TGTGCCACCAGCAGAGGATCAGCTGGCTACACCTTC
J gene: TRBJ2-5; V gene: TRBV7-9; D gene: NA; clone size: NA; CDR3 protein: CASNYLDQKSGTQYF; CDR3 DNA: TGTGCCAGCAACTACTTGGACCAAAAGTCTGGGACCCAGTACTTC